These 18 T cell receptor beta chains share one sample of origin, sequenced in a study of OX40 agonist ivuxolimab in advanced cancers. Some clones are missing from TCRdb's copy, which holds only in-frame ones; the method was immunoSEQ multiplex PCR. The sample carries more than 15,000 clones, over 75% recorded once. The sample in question was CD4+ or CD8+ T cells sorted from blood, obtained in a trial of the OX40 agonist ivuxolimab. The receptors come from an adult with an advanced solid tumor such as melanoma, head and neck, liver or kidney cancer.

The chain uses TRBV7-3 and TRBJ1-2; TRBD1 might be the D (5 bases). The CDR3 extends over 14 amino acids. Germline CDR1 is SGHTA and CDR2 is FQGTGA. The ends were cut back, 5 bases at V and 4 bases at J, with 14 bases in the middle. The CDR3 DNA is TGTGCCAGCAGCCCATACGGGGGGGGCTATGGCTACACCTTC. Amino acids: CASSPYGGGYGYTF.

This clone has a single count. The gene calls are TRBV29-1 and TRBJ2-2, with 8 bases aligning to TRBD1. Trimming at V came to 4 bases and at J to 5 bases, leaving 9 bases not matched to a gene. CDR1 and CDR2 from the germline V gene are SQVTM and ANQGSEA. The CDR3 covers 15 residues. CDR3 sequence: CSVVLTGEGTGELFF. In nucleotides, the CDR3 is TGCAGCGTTGTTCTGACAGGGGAAGGGACCGGGGAGCTGTTTTTT.

The gene calls are TRBV18 and TRBJ2-2; TRBD1 aligns across 10 bases. V shed 1 base, J shed 4 bases, and the junction held 6 bases outside the gene matches. CDR3 length: 17 amino acids. CDR1 and CDR2 (germline): KGHSH, LQKENI. The CDR3 DNA is TGTGCCAGCTCACCACGGGACAGGGGTTATTTCACCGGGGAGCTGTTTTTT. Translation: CASSPRDRGYFTGELFF.

This clone is labeled as medium-sized. Mismatch with germline at one junction end may stem from a read error. This rearrangement joins TRBV30 to TRBJ2-7, with 8 bases fitting TRBD1. Germline CDR1 reads GTSNPN; CDR2 reads SVGIG (reference sequence). The CDR3 has 13 amino acids. The CDR3 region is CAGRTGKTYEQYF. The CDR3 coding sequence is TGTGCCGGGAGGACAGGGAAAACCTACGAGCAGTACTTC.

This clone has just one count. The chain joins TRBV4-1 to TRBJ2-2, with D tentatively TRBD2 (5 bases). The CDR3 consists of 18 residues. Germline V gene data show CDR1 as MGHRA and CDR2 as YSYEKL. V dropped 0 bases and J dropped 2 bases, with 16 bases sitting between them. The CDR3 sequence is CASSQELAGRINTGELFF. CDR3 bases: TGCGCCAGCAGCCAAGAGTTGGCGGGCAGGATTAACACCGGGGAGCTGTTTTTT.

By its share, this clone is medium-sized. This chain uses TRBV6-1 with TRBJ2-7, with TRBD1 matching 9 bases. The V and J ends lost 1 base and 5 bases, in that order; junction bases with no gene match: 9. The CDR3 contains 16 residues. The germline CDR1 and CDR2 sequences are MNHNS and SASEGT. CDR3 region: CASSEVPGQGSNEQYF. CDR3 DNA: TGTGCCAGCAGTGAAGTGCCGGGACAGGGTAGTAACGAGCAGTACTTC.

The chain recombines TRBV27 with TRBJ2-3; D may be TRBD1 or TRBD2 (6 bases each). The CDR3 contains 17 residues. V was pared by 2 bases and J by 0 bases, with 15 bases between. Germline CDR1 is MNHEY and CDR2 is SMNVEV (reference sequence). The CDR3: CASSLLTGTGSTDTQYF. The CDR3 DNA reads as TGTGCCAGCAGTTTACTTACAGGGACTGGCAGCACAGATACGCAGTATTTT.

J is TRBJ2-2 and V is TRBV9; TRBD2 matches at 7 bases. The germline gives CDR1 SGDLS, CDR2 YYNGEE. J was trimmed by 3 bases and V by 0 bases; bases with no gene match: 8. The CDR3 runs 17 residues. The CDR3, as DNA: TGTGCCAGCAGCGTAGTCGGGGGGACGGACCACACCGGGGAGCTGTTTTTT. It codes for CASSVVGGTDHTGELFF.

J is TRBJ2-3 and V is TRBV15, with 7 bases that match TRBD2. The germline V gene has CDR1 LNHNV and CDR2 YYDKDF (reference sequence). The CDR3 contains 16 residues. The J segment lost 0 bases and the V segment lost 8 bases, leaving 11 bases of the junction unmatched. The CDR3 DNA is TGTGCCACCGGTATAAGCGGGATCTATAGCACAGATACGCAGTATTTT. This codes for CATGISGIYSTDTQYF.

The chain employs TRBV28 and TRBJ2-5; 11 bases match TRBD1. The CDR3 length is 15 residues. The germline CDR1 and CDR2 sequences are MDHEN and SYDVKM. J gave up 4 bases and V 5 bases, and 6 bases lay outside the gene matches. CDR3 sequence reads: CASSPGQGAGETQYF. In nucleotides, the CDR3 is TGTGCCAGCAGTCCCGGACAGGGGGCGGGAGAGACCCAGTACTTC.

This chain connects TRBV5-1 to TRBJ2-3; D gene ambiguous. CDR3 size: 14 residues. Germline loops: CDR1 SGHRS, CDR2 YFSETQ. The V end lost 0 bases, the J end lost 0 bases, and 5 bases lay between the germline ends. The CDR3, as DNA: TGCGCCAGCAGCTTGGCGGCTAGCACAGATACGCAGTATTTT. It yields the protein CASSLAASTDTQYF.

This clone turned up a few times. The chain joins TRBV6-1 to TRBJ1-2; no definite D call. The CDR3 has 14 amino acids. The V end lost 6 bases, the J end lost 7 bases, and 18 bases lay between the germline ends. The V gene's germline CDR1 is MNHNS and CDR2 SASEGT. The CDR3 region is CASRIRREISGYTF. The CDR3 coding sequence is TGTGCCAGCAGGATAAGGAGAGAGATTTCTGGCTACACCTTC.

The chain employs TRBV9 and TRBJ1-2; D uncertain. CDR3 length: 14 amino acids. Trimming stripped 0 bases from V and 3 bases from J, with 9 bases between. The V gene's germline CDR1 is SGDLS and CDR2 YYNGEE. CDR3 DNA sequence: TGTGCCAGCAGCGTAGGTAGTCAGGACTATGGCTACACCTTC. This sequence encodes CASSVGSQDYGYTF.

This chain joins TRBV9 and TRBJ1-4, with D perhaps TRBD1 (5 bases). V dropped 0 bases and J dropped 7 bases, with 13 bases sitting between them. Germline V CDR1 and CDR2: SGDLS, YYNGEE. CDR3 length: 15 amino acids. CDR3 amino acids: CASSVDQGGSEKLFF. CDR3 bases: TGTGCCAGCAGCGTAGATCAGGGAGGGAGTGAAAAACTGTTTTTT. Supplemented by reference TRBV9 and TRBJ1-4, the full variable domain reads DSGVTQTPKHLITATGQRVTLRCSPRSGDLSVYWYQQSLDQGLQFLIQYYNGEERAKGNILERFSAQQFPDLHSELNLSSLELGDSALYFCASSVDQGGSEKLFFGSGTQLSVL.

The V gene is TRBV5-1, the J gene TRBJ2-7; TRBD1 aligns across 7 bases. Unmatched junction bases numbered 13, after V lost 3 bases and J lost 4 bases. The CDR3 sequence is 16 residues long. CDR1 is SGHRS, CDR2 YFSETQ, per germline. Here the CDR3 DNA reads TGCGCCAGCAGCTCCTCCCTGGGATTACAGGGGTACGAGCAGTACTTC. Residues: CASSSSLGLQGYEQYF.

This clone was recorded only once. The same CDR3 is also encoded by other DNA sequences in this sample. The gene calls are TRBV19 and TRBJ1-1, with unresolved D. V lost 3 bases and J lost 1, with 6 bases in between. This CDR3 has 13 residues. Germline CDR1 is LNHDA and CDR2 is SQIVND (reference sequence). In DNA form, the CDR3 reads TGTGCCAGTAGTATCAATGCGAACACTGAAGCTTTCTTT. Translation gives CASSINANTEAFF.

The chain links TRBV19 to TRBJ2-3, with 9 nucleotides matching TRBD2. Trimming at V came to 9 bases and at J to 3 bases, leaving 7 bases not matched to a gene. This CDR3 spans 14 amino acids. Germline CDR1 is LNHDA and CDR2 is SQIVND (reference sequence). The CDR3 sequence is CASAIAGATDTQYF. The CDR3 bases are TGTGCCAGCGCTATAGCGGGAGCAACAGATACGCAGTATTTT.

V gene TRBV14 combines with J gene TRBJ2-7; 8 positions agree with TRBD1. The CDR3 is 14 amino acids. The V segment lost 2 bases and the J segment 3 bases; nucleotides outside the gene matches: 3. The germline gives CDR1 SGHDN, CDR2 FVKESK. CDR3 sequence reads: CASSQTGTGYEQYF. The CDR3 DNA reads TGTGCCAGCAGCCAAACCGGGACAGGCTACGAGCAGTACTTC.